A selection of T cell receptor beta chains follows, all from one sample in a study of blood T cell repertoires in COVID-19. Sequencing was performed with immunoSEQ multiplex PCR; in TCRdb, only in-frame clones are kept and a portion is missing. The profile shows approximately 230,000 clones, about 85% of them singletons. Source material: peripheral blood. Source of these receptors: a man aged 25 to 45 with active or convalescent COVID-19. CDR3s include the opening cysteine and the closing phenylalanine or tryptophan. A D gene is named only where the DNA matches it firmly. Not all rows give a size; the values are once, few, many and, for expanded clones, a class.

TGTGCCTGGAGTGTATCCCCCCTAGCGGGAGGGCAGTTCTTC | CAWSVSPLAGGQFF | . | TRBJ2-1 | TRBV30 | TRBD2
TGTGCCAGCAAGCTAACTCAGGGTTCGAGCAATCAGCCCCAGCATTTT | CASKLTQGSSNQPQHF | . | TRBJ1-5 | TRBV9 | .
TGTGCCAGCCGGGACAGGGGGCGTAGCAATCAGCCCCAGCATTTT | CASRDRGRSNQPQHF | . | TRBJ1-5 | TRBV28 | TRBD1
TGTGCCAGCAGCTTCGACGGTTCCCTGGGCTCACCCCTCCACTTT | CASSFDGSLGSPLHF | many | TRBJ1-6 | TRBV28 | .
TGCAGTGCTATAACGGGGGAAAAACTGTTTTTT | CSAITGEKLFF | . | TRBJ1-4 | TRBV20-1 | .
TGTGCCTGGAGTGTATTAGACTGGGACACCGGGGAGCTGTTTTTT | CAWSVLDWDTGELFF | . | TRBJ2-2 | TRBV30 | .
TGTGCCAGCAGCCAAGATGCTCCAGCGGGAGGGCCTGGCGGGGAGCTGTTTTTT | CASSQDAPAGGPGGELFF | once | TRBJ2-2 | TRBV3-1/TRBV3-2 | TRBD2
TGTGCCAGCAGTTACGACAACAGTCTCTACGAGCAGTACTTC | CASSYDNSLYEQYF | . | TRBJ2-7 | TRBV6-5 | .
TGTGCCAGCAGTGAGGAGGGTTCCTATAATTCACCCCTCCACTTT | CASSEEGSYNSPLHF | . | TRBJ1-6 | TRBV28 | .
TGTGCCAGCAGCCTGGGCAGGGTACTGTTTTTT | CASSLGRVLFF | . | TRBJ1-4 | TRBV2 | .
TGTGCCAGCAGCTTCTTAGGACATAAGAATTCACCCCTCCACTTT | CASSFLGHKNSPLHF | . | TRBJ1-6 | TRBV7-9 | .
TGCAGTGCGAGTACTAGCTACGAGCAGTACTTC | CSASTSYEQYF | . | TRBJ2-7 | TRBV20-1 | .
TGTGCCAGCAGTACGGGGGACGGCTACGAGCAGTACTTC | CASSTGDGYEQYF | . | TRBJ2-7 | TRBV12-3/TRBV12-4 | .
TGTGCCAGCTCACCACTACGAGACATGAACACTGAAGCTTTCTTT | CASSPLRDMNTEAFF | . | TRBJ1-1 | TRBV18 | .
TGTGCCACCAGCAGATCCAGGACAGGTCCCGACGATACGCAGTATTTT | CATSRSRTGPDDTQYF | . | TRBJ2-3 | TRBV15 | TRBD1
TGTGCCAGCAGCCAAGAGCAGAATTATGGAAACACCATATATTTT | CASSQEQNYGNTIYF | once | TRBJ1-3 | TRBV4-2 | .
TGTGCCAGCAGTGATGGGCGTGCGTGCTACACCTTC | CASSDGRACYTF | . | TRBJ1-2 | TRBV2 | .
TGTGCCAGCAGGATGAGCGGGGGGTATTACAATGAGCAGTTCTTC | CASRMSGGYYNEQFF | . | TRBJ2-1 | TRBV6-5 | TRBD2
TGTGCCAGCAGTTCCCCCGGACAGGGAAGAAATTCACCCCTCCACTTT | CASSSPGQGRNSPLHF | . | TRBJ1-6 | TRBV28 | TRBD1
TGTGCCAGCAGTCCCTCGGGACTAGCCGATGAGCAGTTCTTC | CASSPSGLADEQFF | . | TRBJ2-1 | TRBV27 | TRBD2
TGTGCCAGCAGCTTAGCGGAGGGGAGATATGGCTACACCTTC | CASSLAEGRYGYTF | . | TRBJ1-2 | TRBV7-8 | .
TGTGCCAGCAGTCCGGGAATCTCATCCGCCTACGAGCAGTACTTC | CASSPGISSAYEQYF | . | TRBJ2-7 | TRBV9 | .
TGTGCCAGTAGGCAGGACAGGGGAGAGACCCAGTACTTC | CASRQDRGETQYF | . | TRBJ2-5 | TRBV19 | TRBD1
TGTGCCAGCAGCCGGAAAGCGGTGGATTCACCCCTCCACTTT | CASSRKAVDSPLHF | . | TRBJ1-6 | TRBV6-5 | .
TGCACGGGGGGAGGGAACACTGAAGCTTTCTTT | CTGGGNTEAFF | few | TRBJ1-1 | TRBV20-1 | .
TGTGCCAGCAGTGAAGCCGGTAGAGCGCAGTACTTC | CASSEAGRAQYF | few | TRBJ2-7 | TRBV2 | .
TGTGCCAGTAGTTCCTATGGGGGGTCCTACAATGAGCAGTTCTTC | CASSSYGGSYNEQFF | many | TRBJ2-1 | TRBV19 | .
TGCGCCAGCAGCCCCGACAGCTCCTATAATTCACCCCTCCACTTT | CASSPDSSYNSPLHF | . | TRBJ1-6 | TRBV5-1 | .
TGTGCCAGCAGTTACGGAGGGGCGGACTATGGCTACACCTTC | CASSYGGADYGYTF | once | TRBJ1-2 | TRBV6-5 | .
TGTGCCAGCAGTTACTCGGCCCAGGGGGCAGGTGGCTACACCTTC | CASSYSAQGAGGYTF | . | TRBJ1-2 | TRBV6-5 | TRBD1
TGTGCCAAGCCGGACAGCCTGAATGGCTACACCTTC | CAKPDSLNGYTF | . | TRBJ1-2 | TRBV30 | .
TGCAGTGCTAGTTTCCGAGAGGCGGGCGAGCAGTACTTC | CSASFREAGEQYF | . | TRBJ2-7 | TRBV20-1 | .
TGTGCCAGCAGCGTAGAAGGGGGCGTTCAGCCCCAGCATTTT | CASSVEGGVQPQHF | . | TRBJ1-5 | TRBV9 | TRBD1
TGTGCCAGCAGCTCCCCGACAGGGACAGACTCTGGGGCCAACGTCCTGACTTTC | CASSSPTGTDSGANVLTF | . | TRBJ2-6 | TRBV13 | TRBD1
TGCGCCAGCAGCCTTGGGGGGGAGAACACTGAAGCTTTCTTT | CASSLGGENTEAFF | . | TRBJ1-1 | TRBV4-1 | .
TGTGCCAGCAGTCCGAGGAAAGAGACCCAGTACTTC | CASSPRKETQYF | . | TRBJ2-5 | TRBV7-2 | .
TGTGCCAGCAGTTTGGTCGGCAGGGGGCAGTCTGGCTACACCTTC | CASSLVGRGQSGYTF | . | TRBJ1-2 | TRBV28 | TRBD1
TGTGCCAGCAGCGATACTAGCGGCTTAAGGACCCAGTACTTC | CASSDTSGLRTQYF | . | TRBJ2-5 | TRBV11-3 | TRBD2
TGTGCCAGCAGGGGGGGGTCTGGCTATGGCTACACCTTC | CASRGGSGYGYTF | few | TRBJ1-2 | TRBV21-1 | .
TGTGCCAGCAGAAGCGGTGCTTGGCAGTTCTTC | CASRSGAWQFF | . | TRBJ2-1 | TRBV6-5 | .
TGTGCCACCAGGACCGCTAGCGGGAGGGCCAATGAGCAGTTCTTC | CATRTASGRANEQFF | . | TRBJ2-1 | TRBV24-1 | TRBD2
TGTGCCAGCAGACTCGGGACAGGGGGCGTCCGCACAGATACGCAGTATTTT | CASRLGTGGVRTDTQYF | . | TRBJ2-3 | TRBV28 | TRBD1
TGCGCCAGCAGCGCTGGACTAGAACACTACGAGCAGTACTTC | CASSAGLEHYEQYF | . | TRBJ2-7 | TRBV5-1 | TRBD2
TGTGCCAGCAGTCAACTGACAGGAGGTTTCTACAATGAGCAGTTCTTC | CASSQLTGGFYNEQFF | . | TRBJ2-1 | TRBV28 | .
TGTGCCAATTATGGCAATCAGCCCCAGCATTTT | CANYGNQPQHF | . | TRBJ1-5 | TRBV28 | .
TGTGCCAGTAGTACAGTAACAGGGCACACTGAAGCTTTCTTT | CASSTVTGHTEAFF | few | TRBJ1-1 | TRBV19 | .
TGTGCCAGCACGCCCGGGGTCAGCAATCAGCCCCAGCATTTT | CASTPGVSNQPQHF | . | TRBJ1-5 | TRBV9 | .
TGTGCCAGCAGTTCAGGACAGGGTGGGTACGAGCAGTACTTC | CASSSGQGGYEQYF | few | TRBJ2-7 | TRBV28 | TRBD1